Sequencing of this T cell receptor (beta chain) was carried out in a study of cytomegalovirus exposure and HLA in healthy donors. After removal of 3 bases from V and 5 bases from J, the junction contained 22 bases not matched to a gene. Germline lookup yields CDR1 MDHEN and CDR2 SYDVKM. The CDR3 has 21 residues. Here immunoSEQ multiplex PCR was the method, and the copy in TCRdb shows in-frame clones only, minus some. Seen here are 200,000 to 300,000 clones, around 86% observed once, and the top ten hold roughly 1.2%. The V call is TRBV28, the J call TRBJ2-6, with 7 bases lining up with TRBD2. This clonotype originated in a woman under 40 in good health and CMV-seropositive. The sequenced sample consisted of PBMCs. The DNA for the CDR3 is TGTGCCAGCAGTTTTTATTGGGCGGGAGCACCTCTGGGGTTGAGGGCCAACGTCCTGACTTTC. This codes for CASSFYWAGAPLGLRANVLTF. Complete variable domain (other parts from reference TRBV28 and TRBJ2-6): DVKVTQSSRYLVKRTGEKVFLECVQDMDHENMFWYRQDPGLGLRLIYFSYDVKMKEKGDIPEGYSVSREKKERFSLILESASTNQTSMYLCASSFYWAGAPLGLRANVLTFGAGSRLTVL.